The rows below give T cell receptor beta chains drawn from one sample of a study of cytomegalovirus exposure and HLA in healthy donors. Libraries were prepared by immunoSEQ multiplex PCR; TCRdb keeps only in-frame clonotypes and omits some of them. The sample records about 160,000 clones, roughly 80% being singletons. The sequencing input was PBMCs. These receptors came from a man aged 25 to 40 in good health and CMV-seropositive. The CDR3 runs from the conserved cysteine through the conserved F or W. Fields, in order: J gene, V gene, CDR3 length, clone size, D gene, CDR3 DNA, CDR3 protein. The D gene is left open where the match is weak. The listing skips clone size in some rows; elsewhere it reads once, few, many or a size class.

j_call: TRBJ2-7
v_call: TRBV27
cdr3_length: 12
clone_size: few
d_call: TRBD1
cdr3_nt: TGTGCCAGCAGCAATCGACAGGGAGAGGCCCAGTTC
cdr3_aa: CASSNRQGEAQF

j_call: TRBJ2-5
v_call: TRBV5-6
cdr3_length: 13
clone_size: NA
d_call: NA
cdr3_nt: TGTGCCAGCAGCTTATCGGAGGGAGAGACCCAGTACTTC
cdr3_aa: CASSLSEGETQYF

j_call: TRBJ2-7
v_call: TRBV4-1
cdr3_length: 16
clone_size: NA
d_call: NA
cdr3_nt: TGCGCCAGCAGCCAAGATGGGGGCAGGGGCGCCTACGAGCAGTACTTC
cdr3_aa: CASSQDGGRGAYEQYF

j_call: TRBJ2-1
v_call: TRBV6-5
cdr3_length: 11
clone_size: NA
d_call: NA
cdr3_nt: TGTGCCAGCGGGCCTTACAATGAGCAGTTCTTC
cdr3_aa: CASGPYNEQFF

j_call: TRBJ1-1
v_call: TRBV5-6
cdr3_length: 13
clone_size: NA
d_call: NA
cdr3_nt: TGTGCCAGCAGTACGGGGGGGCACACTGAAGCTTTCTTT
cdr3_aa: CASSTGGHTEAFF

j_call: TRBJ2-1
v_call: TRBV28
cdr3_length: 14
clone_size: NA
d_call: NA
cdr3_nt: TGTGCCAGCAGTTTATTAGTTGAGGAGTTGGAGCAGTTCTTC
cdr3_aa: CASSLLVEELEQFF

j_call: TRBJ2-2
v_call: TRBV27
cdr3_length: 17
clone_size: NA
d_call: TRBD2
cdr3_nt: TGTGCCAGCAGTTTTATAGCGGGGGCGATGAACACCGGGGAGCTGTTTTTT
cdr3_aa: CASSFIAGAMNTGELFF

j_call: TRBJ1-1
v_call: TRBV7-3
cdr3_length: 13
clone_size: NA
d_call: NA
cdr3_nt: TGTGCCAGCAGCGCCTCAGGGAACACTGAAGCTTTCTTT
cdr3_aa: CASSASGNTEAFF

j_call: TRBJ1-1
v_call: TRBV27
cdr3_length: 13
clone_size: NA
d_call: NA
cdr3_nt: TGTGCCAGCAGTTTACGGGGGGCCGCTGAAGCTTTCTTT
cdr3_aa: CASSLRGAAEAFF

j_call: TRBJ1-4
v_call: TRBV4-1
cdr3_length: 17
clone_size: NA
d_call: NA
cdr3_nt: TGCGCCAGCAGCCAAGTGGCAGGGAAAACAACTAATGAAAAACTGTTTTTT
cdr3_aa: CASSQVAGKTTNEKLFF

j_call: TRBJ1-1
v_call: TRBV7-3
cdr3_length: 13
clone_size: NA
d_call: NA
cdr3_nt: TGTGCCAGCAGCAGGGACTCCTACACTGAAGCTTTCTTT
cdr3_aa: CASSRDSYTEAFF

j_call: TRBJ2-3
v_call: TRBV5-6
cdr3_length: 18
clone_size: NA
d_call: TRBD2
cdr3_nt: TGTGCCAGCAGCTTTATGACTAGCGGGGGGGCTAGCACAGATACGCAGTATTTT
cdr3_aa: CASSFMTSGGASTDTQYF

j_call: TRBJ2-7
v_call: TRBV5-4
cdr3_length: 14
clone_size: NA
d_call: TRBD1
cdr3_nt: TGTGCCAGCAGCCGGACAGGGAGCTCCTACGAGCAGTACTTC
cdr3_aa: CASSRTGSSYEQYF

j_call: TRBJ2-5
v_call: TRBV28
cdr3_length: 13
clone_size: once
d_call: TRBD1
cdr3_nt: TGTGCCAGCAGCCGACAGGGCGGAGAGACCCAGTACTTC
cdr3_aa: CASSRQGGETQYF

j_call: TRBJ2-5
v_call: TRBV10-3
cdr3_length: 15
clone_size: once
d_call: NA
cdr3_nt: TGTGCCATCAGTGAGTCACGCGGGGAAGCAGAGACCCAGTACTTC
cdr3_aa: CAISESRGEAETQYF

j_call: TRBJ2-1
v_call: TRBV5-4
cdr3_length: 15
clone_size: NA
d_call: NA
cdr3_nt: TGTGCCAGCAGCTTCTCGGGGAGTGGGGGGATCGGGCAGTTCTTC
cdr3_aa: CASSFSGSGGIGQFF

j_call: TRBJ2-2
v_call: TRBV28
cdr3_length: 15
clone_size: NA
d_call: TRBD1
cdr3_nt: TGTGCCAGCAGCTCCCCAGGACAGGGCACCGGGGAGCTGTTTTTT
cdr3_aa: CASSSPGQGTGELFF

j_call: TRBJ2-5
v_call: TRBV18
cdr3_length: 16
clone_size: NA
d_call: TRBD1
cdr3_nt: TGTGCCAGCTCACCACTAATTCAGGGGGCAGAAGAGACCCAGTACTTC
cdr3_aa: CASSPLIQGAEETQYF

j_call: TRBJ2-5
v_call: TRBV30
cdr3_length: 14
clone_size: NA
d_call: NA
cdr3_nt: TGTGCCTGGAGTGCCGTATGGGAGGGGGAGACCCGGTACTTC
cdr3_aa: CAWSAVWEGETRYF

j_call: TRBJ2-7
v_call: TRBV19
cdr3_length: 14
clone_size: NA
d_call: TRBD1
cdr3_nt: TGTGCCAGTAGTCCGAGGACAGGTTCCAACGAGCAGTACTTC
cdr3_aa: CASSPRTGSNEQYF

j_call: TRBJ2-1
v_call: TRBV5-6
cdr3_length: 15
clone_size: NA
d_call: NA
cdr3_nt: TGTGCCAGCAGCTTGTTGGGGGCCTCCTACAATGAGCAGTTCTTC
cdr3_aa: CASSLLGASYNEQFF

j_call: TRBJ2-7
v_call: TRBV7-3
cdr3_length: 15
clone_size: NA
d_call: TRBD1
cdr3_nt: TGTGCCAGCAGCTTATCGGGGACAGAGAGTTACGAGCAGTACTTC
cdr3_aa: CASSLSGTESYEQYF

j_call: TRBJ2-7
v_call: TRBV10-3
cdr3_length: 17
clone_size: few
d_call: TRBD1
cdr3_nt: TGTGCCATCAGTGTGGCAAACGCCGGGACAGGGGCCTACGAGCAGTACTTC
cdr3_aa: CAISVANAGTGAYEQYF

j_call: TRBJ1-1
v_call: TRBV30
cdr3_length: 15
clone_size: few
d_call: NA
cdr3_nt: TGTGCCTGGACCCTATCGGGGGGAATGAACACTGAAGCTTTCTTT
cdr3_aa: CAWTLSGGMNTEAFF

j_call: TRBJ2-6
v_call: TRBV7-2
cdr3_length: 14
clone_size: few
d_call: NA
cdr3_nt: TGTGCCAGCAGCCCCCCATTTGGGGCCAACGTCCTGACTTTC
cdr3_aa: CASSPPFGANVLTF

j_call: TRBJ1-1
v_call: TRBV5-1
cdr3_length: 11
clone_size: once
d_call: NA
cdr3_nt: TGCGCCAGCAGCTTGAAGGGGGAAGCTTTCTTT
cdr3_aa: CASSLKGEAFF

j_call: TRBJ2-5
v_call: TRBV7-2
cdr3_length: 16
clone_size: NA
d_call: TRBD2
cdr3_nt: TGTGCCAGCAGCGACACTAGCGGGGGGAACAAAGAGACCCAGTACTTC
cdr3_aa: CASSDTSGGNKETQYF

j_call: TRBJ2-1
v_call: TRBV27
cdr3_length: 17
clone_size: NA
d_call: TRBD2
cdr3_nt: TGTGCCAGCAGTTTATCGATGCGGGGGGAATCCTACAATGAGCAGTTCTTC
cdr3_aa: CASSLSMRGESYNEQFF

j_call: TRBJ2-5
v_call: TRBV5-6
cdr3_length: 13
clone_size: NA
d_call: NA
cdr3_nt: TGTGCCAGCAGCCGGACAGTCCGGGAGACCCAGTACTTC
cdr3_aa: CASSRTVRETQYF

j_call: TRBJ2-7
v_call: TRBV4-3
cdr3_length: 17
clone_size: NA
d_call: NA
cdr3_nt: TGCGCCAGCAGCCAAGAAGCCCGGGCAAGAGGGACCTACGAGCAGTACTTC
cdr3_aa: CASSQEARARGTYEQYF

j_call: TRBJ1-1
v_call: TRBV5-1
cdr3_length: 14
clone_size: NA
d_call: NA
cdr3_nt: TGCGCCAGCAGCTACTCGACAGAAAACACTGAAGCTTTCTTT
cdr3_aa: CASSYSTENTEAFF

j_call: TRBJ2-5
v_call: TRBV5-1
cdr3_length: 15
clone_size: NA
d_call: TRBD1
cdr3_nt: TGCGCCAGTAGGTCAGGGGGCTTGGAGTTGGAGACCCAGTACTTC
cdr3_aa: CASRSGGLELETQYF

j_call: TRBJ2-1
v_call: TRBV4-1
cdr3_length: 14
clone_size: NA
d_call: NA
cdr3_nt: TGCGCCAGCAGCCAAGTGGGGGGGCCTAATGAGCAGTTCTTC
cdr3_aa: CASSQVGGPNEQFF

j_call: TRBJ2-3
v_call: TRBV9
cdr3_length: 15
clone_size: NA
d_call: NA
cdr3_nt: TGTGCCAGCAGCGTAGATCCGGCGGCCGGGGGTACGCAGTATTTT
cdr3_aa: CASSVDPAAGGTQYF

j_call: TRBJ1-1
v_call: TRBV9
cdr3_length: 14
clone_size: NA
d_call: NA
cdr3_nt: TGTGCCAGCAGCGTAGGAGGGGGAAGTACTGAAGCTTTCTTT
cdr3_aa: CASSVGGGSTEAFF

j_call: TRBJ2-2
v_call: TRBV5-1
cdr3_length: 16
clone_size: once
d_call: TRBD1
cdr3_nt: TGCGCCAGCAGCACCGGGGACAGCGCGAACACCGGGGAGCTGTTTTTT
cdr3_aa: CASSTGDSANTGELFF

j_call: TRBJ2-2
v_call: TRBV28
cdr3_length: 14
clone_size: NA
d_call: TRBD1
cdr3_nt: TGTGCCAGTCTACAGGGGGTGATCACCGGGGAGCTGTTTTTT
cdr3_aa: CASLQGVITGELFF